The clone carrying this T cell receptor beta chain appeared a few times. The data were taken from a study of blood T cell repertoires in COVID-19. On the study more broadly: Samples taken during acute and convalescent COVID-19 were collected in the United States, Italy and Spain. The cDNA or gDNA used as material had been derived from T cells, B-cell-depleted T cells, or PBMCs.

Per the original data handling: Amplification of reference gene primers provided the estimated nucleated cell counts. Method: immunoSEQ multiplex PCR; TCRdb's copy keeps in-frame clones and lacks some. The V and J calls and clone size come from that table; D and trimming were worked out from the DNA. The top ten hold under 2% of the sample, which has 150,000 to 200,000 clones, 80% to 90% seen once. The CDR3 totals 15 residues. The trim removed 0 bases at V and 2 bases at J, leaving 3 bases unmatched. Germline CDR1 reads MNHEY; CDR2 reads SVGAGI. The chain links TRBV6-5 to TRBJ1-2, with 7 positions matching TRBD1. The sample taken for sequencing was peripheral blood. The sequence derives from a man younger than 35 who had recovered from COVID-19. CDR3 sequence: CASSYSMTGNYGYTF. CDR3 DNA sequence: TGTGCCAGCAGTTACTCGATGACAGGGAACTATGGCTACACCTTC.